The rows below give T cell receptor beta chains drawn from one sample of a study of CD8 T cells in ankylosing spondylitis. MiXCR, applied by TCRdb to the 5' RACE reads, yields one record per CDR3 protein. The sample yields roughly 670,000 distinct CDR3 sequences, 15% to 20% seen once. Sequenced sample: blood, either unsorted or a sorted T cell fraction (not recorded which). The receptors originated from a male donor with ankylosing spondylitis. Both conserved end residues are part of each CDR3. D genes are given only for firm matches. Size values are once, few and many counts, or a class for expanded clones, and some rows have none.

j_gene | d_gene | v_gene | abundance | CDR3nt | CDR3aa
TRBJ2-7 | . | TRBV7-2 | . | TGTGCCAGCAGCTCCCAGGGGGAGGGGGAGCAGTACTTC | CASSSQGEGEQYF
TRBJ2-3 | . | TRBV5-1 | few | TGCGCCAGCAGCTTGGCTACCCCCACAGATACGCAGTATTTT | CASSLATPTDTQYF
TRBJ2-1 | TRBD2 | TRBV7-2 | many | TGTGCCAGCAGCCGCGGGAGTGGAAATGAGCAGTTCTTC | CASSRGSGNEQFF
TRBJ2-3 | TRBD1 | TRBV7-9 | few | TGTGCCAGCAGCCGTAGACAGGGGAATACGCAGTATTTT | CASSRRQGNTQYF
TRBJ2-1 | TRBD2 | TRBV15 | few | TGTGCCACCAGCAGGGGACTAGCGGGAGGGAATGAGCAGTTCTTC | CATSRGLAGGNEQFF
TRBJ2-1 | TRBD1 | TRBV29-1 | few | TGCAGCGTTGACCCGGGACAGGGGGCGGATGAGCAGTTCTTC | CSVDPGQGADEQFF
TRBJ2-7 | . | TRBV11-2 | few | TGTGCCAGCAGCTTAGGGTCTAGACTCCCCTCCTACGAGCAGTACTTC | CASSLGSRLPSYEQYF
TRBJ2-7 | . | TRBV7-2 | many | TGTGCCAGCAGCTTAGTGAGTACCGGCTCCTACGAGCAGTACTTC | CASSLVSTGSYEQYF
TRBJ2-2 | . | TRBV30 | . | TGTGCCTGGAGTATGGGGGGGGAGCTGTTTTTT | CAWSMGGELFF
TRBJ1-1 | TRBD1 | TRBV20-1 | . | TGCAGTGCTTCCGGGACAGGGGCCACTGAAGCTTTCTTT | CSASGTGATEAFF
TRBJ2-3 | TRBD1 | TRBV7-2 | . | TGTGCCAGCAGCCCCCGGACAGGGTCGGGCACAGATACGCAGTATTTT | CASSPRTGSGTDTQYF
TRBJ2-5 | . | TRBV30 | . | TGTGCCTGGGCGATAGGGACGGAAGAGACCCAGTACTTC | CAWAIGTEETQYF
TRBJ1-2 | . | TRBV12-3/TRBV12-4 | . | TGTGCCAGCAGTTTGACTCAAAGTACCTATGGCTACACCTTC | CASSLTQSTYGYTF
TRBJ2-3 | . | TRBV20-1 | few | TGCAGTGCCCCGGGGGATGCTGCAGATACGCAGTATTTT | CSAPGDAADTQYF
TRBJ2-2 | . | TRBV5-1 | . | TGCGCCAGCAGAGTGATAGGAGGAAACACCGGGGAGCTGTTTTTT | CASRVIGGNTGELFF
TRBJ2-2 | . | TRBV30 | . | TGTGCCTGGAGTGTAGACGTGAACACCGGGGAGCTGTTTTTT | CAWSVDVNTGELFF
TRBJ1-6 | TRBD1 | TRBV4-3 | . | TGCGCCAGCAGCCAAGATGACAGGGGGCGTCGACCCCTCCACTTT | CASSQDDRGRRPLHF
TRBJ2-1 | . | TRBV24-1 | few | TGTGCCACCAGTGATGCAGGGGGGTCCTACAATGAGCAGTTCTTC | CATSDAGGSYNEQFF
TRBJ2-3 | TRBD2 | TRBV5-1 | . | TGCGCCAGCAGCTTGGGACCGGGAGGCGCAGATACGCAGTATTTT | CASSLGPGGADTQYF
TRBJ1-6 | . | TRBV15 | . | TGTGCCACCAGCAGTCACCTAGAGGGAAATTCACCCCTCCACTTT | CATSSHLEGNSPLHF
TRBJ2-7 | TRBD1 | TRBV3-1 | few | TGTGCCAGCAGCCCCGGGGCAGGGGGTTCCTACGAGCAGTACTTC | CASSPGAGGSYEQYF
TRBJ2-6 | . | TRBV6-2/TRBV6-3 | . | TGTGCCAGCAGGCCGAGCTGGTCTGGGGCCAACGTCCTGACTTTC | CASRPSWSGANVLTF
TRBJ2-1 | . | TRBV3-1 | few | TGTGCCAGCAGCCAAGATCGCGGCTCCCTCTTATACAATGAGCAGTTCTTC | CASSQDRGSLLYNEQFF
TRBJ2-1 | TRBD2 | TRBV12-3/TRBV12-4 | . | TGTGCCAGCAGTGCTAGCGGGAGATACAATGAGCAGTTCTTC | CASSASGRYNEQFF
TRBJ2-2 | . | TRBV12-3/TRBV12-4 | few | TGTGCCAGCAGCCACCTTGTCGGGAGTGCTGACACCGGGGAGCTGTTTTTT | CASSHLVGSADTGELFF
TRBJ2-1 | . | TRBV6-4 | . | TGTGCCAGCAGTGTGTACTTAGGCCCCAATGAGCAGTTCTTC | CASSVYLGPNEQFF
TRBJ2-1 | TRBD2 | TRBV6-2/TRBV6-3 | . | TGTGCCAGCAGTCCGGGACTAGCGCGCATGGGTGAGCAGTTCTTC | CASSPGLARMGEQFF
TRBJ1-2 | TRBD1 | TRBV9 | . | TGTGCCAGCAGCGTAGGGCAGGGGGCGGGGGACTATGGCTACACCTTC | CASSVGQGAGDYGYTF
TRBJ1-1 | TRBD1 | TRBV19 | once | TGTGCCAGTGGGCCGGGACAGCCTTTGATCACTGAAGCTTTCTTT | CASGPGQPLITEAFF
TRBJ2-1 | . | TRBV7-3 | few | TGTGCCAGCAGCCTCGGGACTCGACCCAGTGAGCAGTTCTTC | CASSLGTRPSEQFF
TRBJ1-2 | . | TRBV7-9 | few | TGTGCCAGCAGCTCCCGGGCTGAGTATGGCTACACCTTC | CASSSRAEYGYTF
TRBJ2-1 | . | TRBV2 | few | TGTGCCAGCAGTGAAGTTTTGGCCAATGAGCAGTTCTTC | CASSEVLANEQFF
TRBJ1-5 | . | TRBV6-1 | . | TGTGCCACTACAGGTAGCTATAGCAATCAGCCCCAGCATTTT | CATTGSYSNQPQHF
TRBJ2-3 | TRBD2 | TRBV18 | . | TGTGCCAGCTCAATTGCCGGGACTAGCGCGACAGATACGCAGTATTTT | CASSIAGTSATDTQYF
TRBJ1-5 | TRBD1 | TRBV12-3/TRBV12-4 | . | TGTGCCAGCAGCTTAAATACAGGGGGCCCGGGCAATCAGCCCCAGCATTTT | CASSLNTGGPGNQPQHF
TRBJ1-2 | . | TRBV20-1 | . | TGCAGTGCTAGAGTTAAAGTCGTCTTGGGCTATGGCTACACCTTC | CSARVKVVLGYGYTF
TRBJ2-5 | TRBD1 | TRBV5-6 | . | TGTGCCAGCAGCTTTGGGACAGCTCCACAAGAGACCCAGTACTTC | CASSFGTAPQETQYF
TRBJ2-5 | . | TRBV3-1 | few | TGTGCCAGCAGCCAAGACAGGCCTCAAGAGACCCAGTACTTC | CASSQDRPQETQYF
TRBJ1-1 | . | TRBV15 | . | TGTGCCACCAGCAGAGATACTGAAGCTTTCTTT | CATSRDTEAFF
TRBJ2-1 | TRBD2 | TRBV20-1 | . | TGCAGTGCTGGACTAGCGGGAGCGGGTGATGAGCAGTTCTTC | CSAGLAGAGDEQFF
TRBJ2-1 | . | TRBV10-3 | . | TGTGCCACTGGACCCTTTGGAAATGAGCAGTTCTTC | CATGPFGNEQFF
TRBJ2-1 | . | TRBV12-3/TRBV12-4 | few | TGTGCCAGCAGTTTGGGGCCCGGGGTCTACAATGAGCAGTTCTTC | CASSLGPGVYNEQFF
TRBJ2-7 | . | TRBV12-3/TRBV12-4 | few | TGTGCCAGCAGTGCGTCGACCGAAACCTACGAGCAGTACTTC | CASSASTETYEQYF
TRBJ1-1 | . | TRBV7-9 | few | TGTGCCAGCAGCTATAGCGCAGGGGACACTGAAGCTTTCTTT | CASSYSAGDTEAFF
TRBJ2-7 | . | TRBV10-3 | few | TGTGCCATCAGTGCCTCCCCCACGGGGTACGAGCAGTACTTC | CAISASPTGYEQYF
TRBJ2-3 | . | TRBV29-1 | few | TGCAGCGTTGAAGGAGACACCAATACGCAGTATTTT | CSVEGDTNTQYF
TRBJ1-2 | . | TRBV6-5 | few | TGTGCCAGCAGTTACGGTGACTCGGGCTATGGCTACACCTTC | CASSYGDSGYGYTF
TRBJ2-1 | TRBD1 | TRBV6-1 | few | TGTGCCAGCAGTGAAGTGCCAGGGGGTAGCTTTGAGCAGTTCTTC | CASSEVPGGSFEQFF
TRBJ2-5 | . | TRBV18 | . | TGTGCCAGCTCACCACCGGGCAGACCAGAGACCCAGTACTTC | CASSPPGRPETQYF
TRBJ2-3 | . | TRBV5-1 | once | TGCGCCAGCAGCTTGGAGAAGGTAGTAATTGCAGATACGCAGTATTTT | CASSLEKVVIADTQYF
TRBJ2-1 | . | TRBV4-3 | few | TGCGCCAGCAGCCAAGACAAGGGGCACTACAATGAGCAGTTCTTC | CASSQDKGHYNEQFF
TRBJ1-2 | . | TRBV4-1 | few | TGCGCCAGCAGCCAAGACCTCGGGGAAAACTATGGCTACACCTTC | CASSQDLGENYGYTF
TRBJ2-2 | TRBD1 | TRBV9 | . | TGTGCCAGCAGCGCCCGGACAGGGGACACCGGGGAGCTGTTTTTT | CASSARTGDTGELFF